The 11 T cell receptor beta chains reported below all come from one sample, sequenced in a study of technical replicates of blood from a handful of donors. Clones were sequenced by immunoSEQ multiplex PCR, and TCRdb holds only the in-frame ones, with some missing. The data show around 50,000 clones, roughly 95% seen once. Source material: T cells isolated from PBMCs. The receptors originated from a human donor in good health.

This chain links TRBV7-9 with TRBJ2-7, with 8 bases fitting TRBD1. Germline V gene lookup returns CDR1 SEHNR and CDR2 FQNEAQ (reference sequence). Losses at the gene ends were 1 base for V and 0 bases for J; bases not matched to a gene: 8. This CDR3 contains 17 residues. The chain's CDR3 is CASSLERTGGVSYEQYF. DNA of the CDR3: TGTGCCAGCAGCTTAGAGCGAACAGGGGGTGTCTCCTACGAGCAGTACTTC.

CDR3 loop: CASSWTLPGQGNGYTF. For the CDR3, the DNA is TGTGCCAGCAGCTGGACACTCCCGGGACAGGGCAATGGCTACACCTTC. This chain links TRBV7-9 with TRBJ1-2; the match to TRBD1 covers 9 bases. CDR1 SEHNR and CDR2 FQNEAQ come from the germline V gene (reference sequence). Trimming removed 4 bases from V and 6 bases from J; junction bases left unmatched: 12. This CDR3 spans 16 amino acids.

The chain employs TRBV7-3 and TRBJ2-1; 10 nucleotides align to TRBD2. There are 13 residues in the CDR3. From germline, CDR1 is SGHTA and CDR2 FQGTGA. J was trimmed by 8 bases and V by 5 bases; bases with no gene match: 3. The CDR3 region has the DNA TGTGCCAGCAGCCATGGGACTAGCGATGAGCAGTTCTTC. It encodes CASSHGTSDEQFF.

The chain combines TRBV29-1 with TRBJ1-2, with 7 positions matching TRBD1. The V gene's germline CDR1 is SQVTM and CDR2 ANQGSEA. The CDR3 loop spans 11 amino acids. Trimming removed 6 bases from V and 2 bases from J; junction bases left unmatched: 0. The CDR3 is CSVTGNYGYTF. The CDR3 DNA is TGCAGCGTGACAGGGAACTATGGCTACACCTTC.

The V gene is TRBV7-2, the J gene TRBJ2-1, with 12 positions matching TRBD2. Germline V gene sequence: CDR1 SGHTA, CDR2 FQGNSA. J gave up 3 bases and V 5 bases, and 2 bases lay outside the gene matches. The CDR3 length is 15 residues. Here the CDR3 reads CASSPTSGSYNEQFF. CDR3 in DNA: TGTGCCAGCAGCCCGACTAGCGGGAGCTACAATGAGCAGTTCTTC.

The V gene is TRBV7-9, the J gene TRBJ2-5; 10 nucleotides agree with TRBD1. V gave up 5 bases and J gave up 9 bases; unmatched junction bases: 21. CDR1 and CDR2 from the germline V gene are SEHNR and FQNEAQ (reference sequence). The CDR3 runs 18 residues. DNA of the CDR3: TGTGCCAGCAGCCTAGAACCTCTCGGGACAGGGGAACCCCGTCCCCAGTACTTC. Amino acids: CASSLEPLGTGEPRPQYF.

The chain has TRBV18 and TRBJ2-5; 7 nucleotides match TRBD2. The CDR3 contains 15 residues. Germline CDR1 is KGHSH and CDR2 is LQKENI. The V gene end was trimmed by 3 bases and the J gene end by 5 bases; junction bases not matched to a gene: 9. CDR3 region: CASSPPGEGVETQYF. As DNA, the CDR3 is TGTGCCAGCTCACCTCCGGGGGAGGGAGTGGAGACCCAGTACTTC.

This chain uses TRBV7-2 with TRBJ1-5; D may be TRBD1 (6 bases). CDR1 SGHTA and CDR2 FQGNSA come from the germline V gene. The V end lost 0 bases, the J end lost 7 bases, and 16 bases lay between the germline ends. There are 16 residues in the CDR3. As DNA, the CDR3 is TGTGCCAGCAGCTTAGCTGGGGCCCTACAGGGCCAGCCCCAGCATTTT. Translation gives CASSLAGALQGQPQHF.

The rearrangement links TRBV2 to TRBJ2-7; D call uncertain. CDR1 and CDR2 from the germline V gene are SNHLY and FYNNEI. The CDR3 length is 12 residues. Trimming took 3 bases from V and 3 from J, leaving 6 bases between them. The DNA for the CDR3 is TGTGCCAGCAGTGAGCAGATCTACGAGCAGTACTTC. Translating gives CASSEQIYEQYF.

The rearrangement joins TRBV19 to TRBJ1-2; D is unclear. Looked up from germline, CDR1 is LNHDA and CDR2 is SQIVND (reference sequence). CDR3 length: 12 residues. Trimming removed 4 bases at V and 2 bases at J, with 5 bases between. The CDR3 DNA follows: TGTGCCAGTAGTAATGGCAACTATGGCTACACCTTC. Protein sequence: CASSNGNYGYTF.

The V gene is TRBV7-9, the J gene TRBJ2-7; 9 bases match TRBD1. From germline, CDR1 is SEHNR and CDR2 FQNEAQ (reference sequence). The V and J ends lost 10 bases and 9 bases, in that order; junction bases with no gene match: 10. This CDR3 region has 12 residues. CDR3: CATGQGFEAQYF. The CDR3 DNA reads TGTGCCACCGGACAGGGGTTTGAGGCGCAGTACTTC.